The 12 T cell receptor beta chains given below trace back to one sample, sequenced in a study of Tregs in tolerant kidney transplant recipients. The assay was immunoSEQ multiplex PCR, and TCRdb's table has in-frame clones only and misses some. The table lists around 230,000 clones, around 81% of them singletons. The source material was CD4+ T cells from blood. These receptors all stem from a human donor in good health.

The chain couples TRBV11-2 to TRBJ1-5; D ambiguous. V was cut by 1 base and J by 0 bases, with 10 bases left in between. The germline CDR1 and CDR2 sequences are SGHAT and FQNNGV. This CDR3 is built from 16 residues. This CDR3 is CASSLVAGFSNQPQHF. The CDR3 DNA sequence: TGTGCCAGCAGCTTAGTGGCCGGGTTTAGCAATCAGCCCCAGCATTTT.

The chain has TRBV19 and TRBJ2-6, with TRBD1 matching 11 bases. Germline CDR1 and CDR2: LNHDA and SQIVND (reference sequence). J was trimmed by 2 bases and V by 7 bases; bases with no gene match: 7. The length of the CDR3 is 17 residues. The CDR3 here is CASTPPGQGAGANVLTF. CDR3 nucleotide sequence: TGTGCCAGTACCCCCCCGGGACAGGGGGCTGGGGCCAACGTCCTGACTTTC.

CDR3 sequence: CASSLGLAGNNEQFF. CDR3 in DNA: TGCGCCAGCAGCTTAGGACTAGCGGGGAACAATGAGCAGTTCTTC. This rearrangement joins TRBV5-1 to TRBJ2-1, with TRBD2 matching 12 bases. The trim removed 2 bases at V and 5 bases at J, leaving 2 bases unmatched. The CDR3 loop spans 15 amino acids. In germline, CDR1 is SGHRS, CDR2 YFSETQ. The variable domain in full, completed from reference TRBV5-1 and TRBJ2-1, reads KAGVTQTPRYLIKTRGQQVTLSCSPISGHRSVSWYQQTPGQGLQFLFEYFSETQRNKGNFPGRFSGRQFSNSRSEMNVSTLELGDSALYLCASSLGLAGNNEQFFGPGTRLTVL.

The chain combines TRBV5-6 with TRBJ1-1; D is possibly TRBD1 (6 bases). V was clipped by 3 bases and J by 0 bases, with 15 bases between them. The CDR3 length is 16 residues. Germline V gene lookup returns CDR1 SGHDT and CDR2 YYEEEE. CDR3 in amino acids: CASSYGRGGLNTEAFF. For the CDR3, the DNA is TGTGCCAGCAGCTATGGCAGGGGTGGGCTGAACACTGAAGCTTTCTTT. The complete variable domain, with remaining parts taken from reference TRBV5-6 and TRBJ1-1, reads DAGVTQSPTHLIKTRGQQVTLRCSPKSGHDTVSWYQQALGQGPQFIFQYYEEEERQRGNFPDRFSGHQFPNYSSELNVNALLLGDSALYLCASSYGRGGLNTEAFFGQGTRLTVV.

The chain uses TRBV6-5 and TRBJ2-3, with D uncertain. The CDR3 extends over 15 amino acids. Trimming left V 0 bases short and J 5 bases short, with 12 bases between. Germline values: CDR1 MNHEY, CDR2 SVGAGI. The CDR3 loop is CASSYSPYVLDTQYF. CDR3 DNA: TGTGCCAGCAGTTACTCCCCCTACGTATTAGATACGCAGTATTTT.

The CDR3 loop reads CASSQGRGTSTDTQYF. Here the CDR3 DNA reads TGCGCCAGCAGCCAAGGGCGGGGTACTAGCACAGATACGCAGTATTTT. The chain couples TRBV5-1 to TRBJ2-3; D is perhaps TRBD2 (6 bases). V lost 4 bases and J 0 bases, leaving 15 bases between the germline ends. CDR1 and CDR2 from the germline V gene are SGHRS and YFSETQ. The CDR3 has 16 residues.

Only one count was recorded for this clone. The J gene is TRBJ2-1, the V gene TRBV4-1; the match to TRBD2 covers 10 bases. The junction had 13 bases not matched to a gene; V was cut back by 1 base and J by 10 bases. Germline loops: CDR1 MGHRA, CDR2 YSYEKL. This CDR3 has 17 residues. CDR3 loop: CASSQGAGGPGTGEQFF. The CDR3 bases are TGCGCCAGCAGCCAAGGAGCGGGGGGGCCCGGTACAGGGGAGCAGTTCTTC.

The genes are TRBV29-1 and TRBJ2-5; TRBD1 might be the D (5 bases). Deletions cut 1 base from V and 5 bases from J, with 8 bases between. Germline CDR1 and CDR2: SQVTM and ANQGSEA. The CDR3 length is 12 residues. This CDR3 is CSVEGGAETQYF. The CDR3 nucleotides are TGCAGCGTTGAAGGTGGGGCCGAGACCCAGTACTTC.

This rearrangement joins TRBV9 to TRBJ2-7; 7 bases are shared with TRBD2. CDR1 is SGDLS and CDR2 is YYNGEE in the germline V gene. J gave up 6 bases and V 1 base, and 7 bases lay outside the gene matches. The CDR3 totals 14 residues. The CDR3 DNA sequence: TGTGCCAGCAGCGTACTTTTCGGCGGGGGCGAGCAGTACTTC. Amino acid sequence: CASSVLFGGGEQYF. The full variable domain, with the rest looked up from reference TRBV9 and TRBJ2-7, is DSGVTQTPKHLITATGQRVTLRCSPRSGDLSVYWYQQSLDQGLQFLIQYYNGEERAKGNILERFSAQQFPDLHSELNLSSLELGDSALYFCASSVLFGGGEQYFGPGTRLTVT.

CDR3 amino acids: CARSLGRAEAFF. The DNA of the CDR3 is TGTGCCAGAAGCTTGGGCAGGGCTGAAGCTTTCTTT. The chain joins TRBV5-3 to TRBJ1-1, with D possibly TRBD1 on 5 matching bases. TRBV5-3 is placed among ORFs of uncertain function. The CDR3 consists of 12 residues. Trimming took 0 bases from V and 6 from J, leaving 6 bases between them.

This chain connects TRBV9 to TRBJ2-2; TRBD1 might be the D (8 bases). Trimming took off 3 bases at V and 8 bases at J, with 17 bases between the two ends. The germline V gene has CDR1 SGDLS and CDR2 YYNGEE. This CDR3 has 15 residues. The CDR3 is CASSDHRGGMGELFF. CDR3 in DNA: TGTGCCAGCAGCGACCACAGGGGGGGAATGGGGGAGCTGTTTTTT.

The chain recombines TRBV9 with TRBJ2-5; D unresolved. V was shortened by 4 bases and J by 2 bases, with 24 bases between the two germline ends. CDR3 length: 18 amino acids. Germline loops: CDR1 SGDLS, CDR2 YYNGEE. The DNA of the CDR3 is TGTGCCAGCAGCCCTGGCACGGGCTCCCGGCGTCTTCAAGAGACCCAGTACTTC. This encodes CASSPGTGSRRLQETQYF. The full variable domain, its missing parts supplied by reference TRBV9 and TRBJ2-5, is DSGVTQTPKHLITATGQRVTLRCSPRSGDLSVYWYQQSLDQGLQFLIQYYNGEERAKGNILERFSAQQFPDLHSELNLSSLELGDSALYFCASSPGTGSRRLQETQYFGPGTRLLVL.